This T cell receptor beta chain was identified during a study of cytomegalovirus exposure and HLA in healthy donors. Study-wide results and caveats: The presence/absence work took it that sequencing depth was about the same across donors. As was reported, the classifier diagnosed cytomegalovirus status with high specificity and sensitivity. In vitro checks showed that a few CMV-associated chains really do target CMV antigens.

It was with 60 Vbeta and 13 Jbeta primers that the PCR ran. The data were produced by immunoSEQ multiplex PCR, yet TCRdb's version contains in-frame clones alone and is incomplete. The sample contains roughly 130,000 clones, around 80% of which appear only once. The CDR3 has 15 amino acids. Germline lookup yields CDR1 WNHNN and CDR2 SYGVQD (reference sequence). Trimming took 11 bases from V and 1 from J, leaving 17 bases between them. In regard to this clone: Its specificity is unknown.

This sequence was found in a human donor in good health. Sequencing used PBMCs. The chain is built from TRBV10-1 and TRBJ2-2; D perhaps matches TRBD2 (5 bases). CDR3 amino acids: CALYPPGMNTGELFF. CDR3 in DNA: TGCGCCCTATACCCACCGGGGATGAACACCGGGGAGCTGTTTTTT.